This T cell receptor beta chain appears in the sequencing data of a study of OX40 agonist ivuxolimab in advanced cancers. Study conclusions and caveats: Normalized expansion of T-cell clones was also low for some nonresponders. Individuals who were partial responders at 0.1-3.0 mg/kg had clonal expansion that ranked among the lowest.

Sequencing was performed with immunoSEQ multiplex PCR; in TCRdb, only in-frame clones are kept and a portion is missing. The sample lists 65,000 to 85,000 clones; over 85% were seen once. With respect to this clone: Its antigen is unidentified. The sample carries other DNA sequences with the same CDR3.

It was autoimmune disease history or systemic immunosuppression that excluded patients. Germline values: CDR1 SGHNT, CDR2 YENEEA. Trimming shortened V by 4 bases and J by 5 bases, and 15 bases separated the two germline ends. CDR3 length equals 14 residues. The material sequenced was CD4+ or CD8+ T cells sorted from blood, taken in a trial of the OX40 agonist ivuxolimab. The receptor was isolated from an adult with an advanced solid tumor such as melanoma, head and neck, liver or kidney cancer. V usage is TRBV11-3 and J usage is TRBJ2-7, with D perhaps matching TRBD2 (6 bases). The CDR3 loop is CASSSDPWGDEQYF. The CDR3, as DNA: TGTGCCAGCAGCTCCGACCCGTGGGGGGACGAGCAGTACTTC.